These 2 T cell receptor beta chains originate from one sample sequenced in a study of post-analysis software for immune sequencing data. Study findings and constraints: Controls showed lower frequencies than patients for five TRBV segments, and TRBV5-6, TRBV5-1 and TRBV20-1 were among these.

The authors incorporated unique molecular identifiers into the TCR beta cDNA libraries. TCRdb recomputed calls from the PCR reads with MiXCR, one row per CDR3 protein. The table includes about 820,000 distinct CDR3 sequences, under 70% detected once. Antigen specificity for these receptors is unknown. The sequenced sample was blood. Receptors originate from a girl under 18 with multiple sclerosis.

This clonotype came up a few times. The genes are TRBV18 and TRBJ2-4; no definite D call. The length of the CDR3 is 15 residues. Germline CDR1 KGHSH, CDR2 LQKENI. V lost 0 bases to trimming and J lost 1 base, with 7 bases between them. The CDR3 reads CASSPPSQAKNIQYF. DNA for the CDR3: TGTGCCAGCTCACCACCGTCGCAGGCCAAAAACATTCAGTACTTC.

The chain is built from TRBV3-1 and TRBJ2-7; D gene unclear. The J call may not be correct, given that the DNA end is closer to TRBJ2-5. Germline V gives CDR1 LGHDT, CDR2 YNNKEL (reference sequence). The CDR3 sequence is 14 residues long. In DNA, the CDR3 is TGTGCCAGCAGCCAAGAAGGGTTACAAGAGACCCAGTACTTC. This gives the protein CASSQEGLQETQYF.